One sample yielded the 5 T cell receptor beta chains listed below, sequenced in a study of shared clonotypes between healthy human individuals. Naive CD8 populations comprised CD45RO-negative cells positively selected for CCR7, excluding terminally differentiated effector memory CD45RA+ cells. Sequencing was performed with immunoSEQ multiplex PCR; in TCRdb, only in-frame clones are kept and a portion is missing. The table records roughly 810,000 clones, 90% to 97% of them present only once. The sample taken for sequencing was naive CD8+ T cells sorted from blood. These receptors were obtained from a man aged 25 to 40 in good health.

This clone occurred once. V is TRBV6-1 and J is TRBJ2-7; tentatively, D is TRBD2 (6 bases). The CDR3 consists of 16 residues. Germline V gives CDR1 MNHNS, CDR2 SASEGT. Trimming shortened V by 4 bases and J by 5 bases, and 21 bases separated the two germline ends. CDR3 sequence: CASSGTPSGRPHEQYF. For the CDR3, the DNA is TGTGCCAGCAGTGGAACCCCCAGCGGGCGGCCGCACGAGCAGTACTTC.

The chain carries TRBV11-2 and TRBJ2-7; perhaps TRBD2 as D (5 bases). Germline CDR1 and CDR2: SGHAT and FQNNGV. The CDR3 runs to 14 residues. Trimming shortened V by 6 bases and J by 2 bases, and 14 bases separated the two germline ends. CDR3 loop: CASSYEGGPYEQYF. The DNA for the CDR3 is TGTGCCAGCAGTTACGAGGGCGGACCCTACGAGCAGTACTTC.

This clone has just a few counts. Within the sample, other DNA sequences also encode this same CDR3. This sequence joins TRBV27 and TRBJ2-1; D may be TRBD1 (5 bases). The CDR3 is 12 amino acids. CDR1 and CDR2 from the germline V gene are MNHEY and SMNVEV (reference sequence). V was trimmed by 1 base and J by 8 bases, leaving 6 bases between them. The CDR3 region has the DNA TGTGCCAGCAGTTTATTAGGGGATGAGCAGTTCTTC. Its protein product is CASSLLGDEQFF.

The rearrangement uses TRBV7-9 and TRBJ2-2, with 11 bases identical to TRBD1. Germline V gives CDR1 SEHNR, CDR2 FQNEAQ (reference sequence). The V segment lost 5 bases and the J segment 7 bases; nucleotides outside the gene matches: 3. The CDR3 spans 14 residues. Here the CDR3 DNA reads TGTGCCAGCAGCCCTGGGACAGGGGGCGGGGAGCTGTTTTTT. Translating gives CASSPGTGGGELFF.

The V call is TRBV4-1, the J call TRBJ2-1; D call uncertain. V lost 2 bases and J 5 bases, leaving 7 bases between the germline ends. Germline V gives CDR1 MGHRA, CDR2 YSYEKL. The CDR3 runs 13 residues. The CDR3 reads CASSQPENNEQFF. CDR3 nucleotides: TGCGCCAGCAGCCAACCTGAGAACAATGAGCAGTTCTTC.